The clone carrying this TCR beta chain appeared a few times. The data belong to a study of blood T cell repertoires in COVID-19. The repertoire was sequenced with immunoSEQ multiplex PCR; TCRdb's copy has only in-frame clones and lacks some. Found here are roughly 92,000 clones, 80% to 90% of them singletons; the top ten hold approximately 5%. There are 11 residues in the CDR3. Deletions cut 7 bases from V and 1 base from J, with 5 bases between. The germline V gene has CDR1 MNHNY and CDR2 SVGAGI (reference sequence). The clonotype originates from a woman of 80 years or more with acute or convalescent COVID-19. Input material: peripheral blood. The chain links TRBV6-6 to TRBJ2-7; unclear D gene. CDR3 sequence: CASMASYEQYF. CDR3 nucleotides: TGTGCCAGCATGGCATCCTACGAGCAGTACTTC.